This T cell receptor (beta chain) emerged from a study of response to subunit inactivated influenza vaccine. Regarding the study as a whole: Authors suggested seasonal influenza vaccinations each recruit few new T cells.

TCRdb re-called the RT-PCR reads through MiXCR, storing one row per CDR3 protein. The repertoire holds roughly 670,000 distinct CDR3 sequences, with 13% to 15% as singletons. This clonotype came up a few times. Antigen: not known. This TCR was sampled from a man aged 45-60 years who received an inactivated influenza vaccine. The starting material was PBMCs from blood, obtained around two weeks before vaccination.

The CDR3 loop is CASRFGDSHYEQYF. The CDR3 nucleotides are TGCGCCAGCAGGTTCGGAGACAGCCACTACGAGCAGTACTTC. The V call is TRBV5-1, the J call TRBJ2-7; a possible D gene is TRBD1 (5 bases). V was trimmed by 5 bases and J by 3 bases, leaving 15 bases between them. Germline loops: CDR1 SGHRS, CDR2 YFSETQ. The CDR3 is 14 amino acids.